Presented here are 29 T cell receptor beta chains from one specimen sequenced in a study of blood T cells in healthy people across ages. Sample-barcoded 5' priming and a J-beta primer mix drove a second PCR of 7 to 11 cycles. Each CDR3 protein gets one entry after TCRdb re-called the 5' RACE reads with MiXCR. The profile covers approximately 770,000 distinct CDR3 sequences, with roughly 64% appearing a single time and over 20% taken by the ten largest. Sequenced: blood. All receptors come from a man under 40 in good health.

In its sample, this clonotype was seen once. The rearrangement joins TRBV6-5 to TRBJ2-6; D gene unclear. CDR1 and CDR2 from the germline V gene are MNHEY and SVGAGI. V was trimmed by 0 bases and J by 2 bases, leaving 8 bases between them. The CDR3 contains 16 residues. The CDR3 DNA is TGTGCCAGCAGTTACTCTCTTTCGCCTGGGGCCAACGTCCTGACTTTC. Protein product: CASSYSLSPGANVLTF.

The J gene is TRBJ2-5, the V gene TRBV11-2, with D unclear. The CDR3 contains 15 residues. Germline CDR1 reads SGHAT; CDR2 reads FQNNGV. Trimming removed 0 bases from V and 11 bases from J, with 19 bases in between. The CDR3 DNA is TGTGCCAGCAGCTTAGAGGTGGGATGGCGCAATGAGCAGTACTTC. It encodes CASSLEVGWRNEQYF.

This clonotype has more than one count but fewer than ten. V and J are TRBV5-1 and TRBJ2-2; tentative D call: TRBD2 (6 bases). Germline CDR1 and CDR2: SGHRS and YFSETQ. The CDR3 runs 14 residues. The germline V and J ends were trimmed by 6 bases and 1 base, with 10 bases remaining between them. CDR3 coding DNA: TGCGCCAGCAAGGATAGCGGGAACACCGGGGAGCTGTTTTTT. This encodes CASKDSGNTGELFF.

This chain uses TRBV25-1 with TRBJ2-5; D unresolved. Per the germline V gene, CDR1 is MGHDK and CDR2 is SYGVNS. This CDR3 has 13 amino acids. V dropped 0 bases and J dropped 5 bases, with 7 bases sitting between them. The CDR3 reads CASSEYSPETQYF. CDR3 DNA sequence: TGTGCCAGCAGTGAATATAGCCCTGAGACCCAGTACTTC.

The rearrangement joins TRBV27 to TRBJ2-5; D not resolved. The end of the DNA fits TRBJ2-7 better, so the J call may be wrong. Germline CDR1 MNHEY, CDR2 SMNVEV (reference sequence). The CDR3 length is 14 residues. The CDR3, as DNA: TGTGCCAGCAGTTTTTTGGGCTCGTCTCACGAGCAGTACTTC. It encodes CASSFLGSSHEQYF.

This chain joins TRBV27 and TRBJ2-3; 8 bases line up with TRBD2. V trimming: 5 bases; J trimming: 2 bases; junction bases outside the gene matches: 9. Germline loops: CDR1 MNHEY, CDR2 SMNVEV (reference sequence). The CDR3 has 16 residues. The CDR3 DNA reads as TGTGCCAGCAGTAGCGGGGGCGCAGGGTACACAGATACGCAGTATTTT. It yields the protein CASSSGGAGYTDTQYF.

The chain combines TRBV28 with TRBJ2-1, with a tentative D call TRBD2 (5 bases). Germline assignment: CDR1 MDHEN and CDR2 SYDVKM. V was clipped by 7 bases and J by 4 bases, with 8 bases between them. This CDR3 spans 12 amino acids. CDR3 amino acids: CASTGEYNEQFF. In DNA, the CDR3 is TGTGCCAGCACTGGGGAGTACAATGAGCAGTTCTTC.

V usage is TRBV7-2 and J usage is TRBJ2-3; 7 bases are a match to TRBD2. V gave up 5 bases and J gave up 6 bases; unmatched junction bases: 17. CDR1 is SGHTA and CDR2 is FQGNSA in the germline V gene. CDR3 length equals 17 residues. The CDR3 bases are TGTGCCAGCAGCAATTCCCGTGGGGCGGGAGTTGTCGATACGCAGTATTTT. This sequence encodes CASSNSRGAGVVDTQYF.

The chain recombines TRBV29-1 with TRBJ2-1, with 9 bases that match TRBD2. The CDR3 totals 13 residues. V was clipped by 5 bases and J by 7 bases; unmatched bases: 6. Germline loops: CDR1 SQVTM, CDR2 ANQGSEA. The chain's CDR3 is CSVLHSGSNEQFF. CDR3 coding DNA: TGCAGCGTTCTCCATAGCGGGAGTAATGAGCAGTTCTTC.

This chain uses TRBV29-1 with TRBJ1-1; D is undetermined. There are 11 residues in the CDR3. The germline V gene encodes CDR1 SQVTM and CDR2 ANQGSEA. This CDR3 is CSNSELLQAFF. The DNA of the CDR3 is TGCAGTAACAGCGAGTTGCTTCAAGCTTTCTTT.

The genes are TRBV6-1 and TRBJ1-4; maybe TRBD1 (5 bases). The ends were cut back, 7 bases at V and 2 bases at J, with 11 bases in the middle. CDR1 is MNHNS, CDR2 SASEGT, per germline. The CDR3 runs to 14 residues. This CDR3 is CASNGGSTNEKLFF. CDR3 nucleotide sequence: TGTGCCAGCAATGGGGGGTCGACTAATGAAAAACTGTTTTTT.

Ten or more counts support this clonotype. V gene TRBV5-1 combines with J gene TRBJ2-5; D is unclear. Germline V gene lookup returns CDR1 SGHRS and CDR2 YFSETQ. Trimming left V 6 bases short and J 0 bases short, with 3 bases between. The CDR3 is 11 residues long. The CDR3: CASTYQETQYF. In nucleotides, the CDR3 is TGCGCCAGCACCTACCAAGAGACCCAGTACTTC.

The chain recombines TRBV20-1 with TRBJ2-7, with 9 nucleotides matching TRBD1. The ends lost 6 bases at V and 4 bases at J; junction bases unmatched: 7. Germline CDR1 DFQATT, CDR2 SNEGSKA (reference sequence). The length of the CDR3 is 13 residues. CDR3 protein: CSARQGVKYEQYF. Written as DNA, the CDR3 is TGCAGTGCCAGACAGGGGGTGAAGTACGAGCAGTACTTC.

This chain uses TRBV27 with TRBJ2-7; D not resolved. The CDR3 has 14 residues. V lost 2 bases and J 3 bases, leaving 11 bases between the germline ends. CDR1 and CDR2 (germline): MNHEY, SMNVEV (reference sequence). The CDR3 region is CASSLGPSFYEQYF. The CDR3 DNA follows: TGTGCCAGCAGTTTAGGGCCCAGCTTCTACGAGCAGTACTTC.

The chain recombines TRBV27 with TRBJ2-7; 9 nucleotides align to TRBD2. Germline V lookup: CDR1 MNHEY, CDR2 SMNVEV (reference sequence). V gave up 6 bases and J gave up 3 bases; unmatched junction bases: 6. This CDR3 is 14 amino acids long. CDR3 region: CASRRLAEHYEQYF. CDR3 sequence (DNA): TGTGCCAGCAGGCGACTAGCGGAACACTACGAGCAGTACTTC.

The gene calls are TRBV20-1 and TRBJ2-7, with 7 nucleotides matching TRBD1. CDR3 length: 14 residues. With 4 bases clipped from V and 12 bases from J, the junction kept 18 bases outside the gene matches. Germline V CDR1 and CDR2: DFQATT, SNEGSKA (reference sequence). The CDR3 DNA sequence: TGCAGTGCTATTTCTTTGGGACAGCGAAGGTTTGTGTACTTC. Protein sequence: CSAISLGQRRFVYF.

V usage is TRBV3-1 and J usage is TRBJ2-3, with 11 bases lining up with TRBD2. CDR3 length equals 17 residues. The J segment lost 6 bases and the V segment lost 4 bases, leaving 12 bases of the junction unmatched. CDR1 and CDR2 (germline): LGHDT, YNNKEL (reference sequence). The CDR3 protein is CASSLGFIPSGRDTQYF. The CDR3 nucleotides read TGTGCCAGCAGCCTTGGTTTTATCCCTAGCGGGAGGGATACGCAGTATTTT.

The rearrangement uses TRBV6-2 or TRBV6-3 and TRBJ1-2; TRBD1 is a possible D gene (5 bases). This CDR3 has 14 amino acids. Germline V gives CDR1 MNHEY, CDR2 SVGEGT. V was trimmed by 6 bases and J by 8 bases, leaving 19 bases between them. The CDR3 DNA is TGTGCCAGCAGACCGACGGGGACCGGATGGGGCTACACCTTC. The encoded protein is CASRPTGTGWGYTF.

The J gene is TRBJ2-3, the V gene TRBV9; TRBD1 matches 7 bases. Germline trimming cut 1 base from V and 2 bases from J; bases unmatched to any gene: 10. The CDR3 contains 17 residues. The germline CDR1 and CDR2 sequences are SGDLS and YYNGEE. DNA for the CDR3: TGTGCCAGCAGCGTACCCCAAGGACAGGCTTCCACAGATACGCAGTATTTT. Protein product: CASSVPQGQASTDTQYF.

The rearrangement joins TRBV3-1 to TRBJ2-4; the D is unclear. The assigned J gene may be wrong: the sequence end matches TRBJ2-5 better. Looked up from germline, CDR1 is LGHDT and CDR2 is YNNKEL (reference sequence). The CDR3 covers 12 residues. The CDR3 here is CASSSRPETQYF. The DNA of the CDR3 is TGTGCCAGCAGCTCCAGGCCGGAGACCCAGTACTTC.

The chain links TRBV28 to TRBJ2-7; TRBD1 matches 8 bases. The J call is in doubt because the DNA end fits TRBJ2-4 better. This CDR3 contains 15 residues. Per the germline V gene, CDR1 is MDHEN and CDR2 is SYDVKM. CDR3 bases: TGTGCCAGCACTACGGACAGGGTAGCCAAAAACATTCAGTACTTC. Translating gives CASTTDRVAKNIQYF.

The rearrangement links TRBV28 to TRBJ2-5, with a weak D call TRBD1 (5 bases). The tail of the sequence fits TRBJ2-4 better, so the J call may be wrong. The germline gives CDR1 MDHEN, CDR2 SYDVKM. The CDR3 runs to 16 residues. This CDR3 is CASSLAGKIAKNIQYF. The CDR3 coding sequence is TGTGCCAGCAGTTTAGCAGGGAAAATAGCCAAAAACATTCAGTACTTC.

Remarks on this clonotype: A junction end diverges from the germline sequence, so it may reflect a read error. The DNA for the CDR3 is TGTACCAGCAGCCAACGAGGTCCCGACAATGAAAAACGGTTTTTT. The encoded protein is CTSSQRGPDNEKRFF. V is TRBV7-2 and J is TRBJ1-4, with D unclear. This CDR3 has 15 amino acids. Germline V gene lookup returns CDR1 SGHTA and CDR2 FQGNSA.

This chain joins TRBV9 and TRBJ1-6; possible D gene TRBD1, 6 bases. Germline CDR1 and CDR2: SGDLS and YYNGEE. The CDR3 length is 14 residues. The V and J ends lost 3 bases and 10 bases respectively, with 14 bases between them. The CDR3 nucleotides read TGTGCCAGCAGCGCCGGGGACACTGAGTCACCCCTCCACTTT. Protein product: CASSAGDTESPLHF.

Details on this clonotype: A read error may produce the germline difference seen at one junction end. V is TRBV4-2 and J is TRBJ1-6; weak D call: TRBD1 (6 bases). This CDR3 is 16 amino acids long. Germline-derived CDR1 and CDR2 are LGHNA and YNFKEQ. CDR3 in amino acids: CASSQAAGDYNSPLHF. The CDR3, as DNA: TGTGCCAGCAGCCAAGCGGCAGGGGACTATAACTCACCCCTCCACTTT.

This clonotype was counted once. In nucleotides, the CDR3 is TGCGCCAGCAGCTTAGGGAACGGGCAGTACTTC. Its protein product is CASSLGNGQYF. This chain connects TRBV5-1 to TRBJ2-7, with D uncertain. Trimming cost V 2 bases and J 9 bases, with 9 bases left between them. CDR3 length equals 11 residues. Looked up from germline, CDR1 is SGHRS and CDR2 is YFSETQ.

The rearrangement uses TRBV7-9 and TRBJ2-7, with D unresolved. V shed 7 bases and J shed 0 bases, with 10 bases lying between them. Germline V CDR1 and CDR2: SEHNR, FQNEAQ (reference sequence). The CDR3 contains 13 residues. This chain's CDR3 is CASNAVSSYEQYF. CDR3 coding DNA: TGTGCCAGCAATGCCGTCAGCTCCTACGAGCAGTACTTC.

The chain's CDR3 is CASSPGTFPGNEQFF. DNA for the CDR3: TGTGCCAGCAGCCCGGGGACTTTTCCGGGCAATGAGCAGTTCTTC. The V gene is TRBV27, the J gene TRBJ2-1, with D possibly matching TRBD2 (6 bases). CDR3 length: 15 amino acids. Deletions cut 6 bases from V and 6 bases from J, with 18 bases between. Germline V gene sequence: CDR1 MNHEY, CDR2 SMNVEV (reference sequence).

The chain has TRBV16 and TRBJ2-7; D is unresolved. The last part of the DNA fits TRBJ2-5 better; the J call may be wrong. CDR3 length equals 13 residues. CDR1 and CDR2 (germline): KGHSY, FQNENV. The CDR3: CASSPQPTETQYF. Here the CDR3 DNA reads TGTGCCAGCAGCCCCCAACCTACGGAGACCCAGTACTTC.